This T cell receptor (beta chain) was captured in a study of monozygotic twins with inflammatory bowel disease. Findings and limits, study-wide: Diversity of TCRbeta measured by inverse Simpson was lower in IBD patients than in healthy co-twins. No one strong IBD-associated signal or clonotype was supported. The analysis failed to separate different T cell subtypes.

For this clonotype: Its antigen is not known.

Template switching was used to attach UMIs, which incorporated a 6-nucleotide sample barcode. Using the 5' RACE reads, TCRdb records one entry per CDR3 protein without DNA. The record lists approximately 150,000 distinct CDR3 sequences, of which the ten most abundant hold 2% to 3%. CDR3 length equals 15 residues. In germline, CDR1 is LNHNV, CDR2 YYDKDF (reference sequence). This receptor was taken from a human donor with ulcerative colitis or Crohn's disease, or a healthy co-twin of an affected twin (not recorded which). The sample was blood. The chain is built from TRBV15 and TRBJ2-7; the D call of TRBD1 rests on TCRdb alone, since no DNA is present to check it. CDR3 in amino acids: CATSTTDRLSYEQYF.